This T cell receptor (beta chain) was found in a study of identical twins. The CDR3 loop spans 16 amino acids. V shed 0 bases, J shed 1 base, and the junction held 5 bases outside the gene matches. Germline V gene data show CDR1 as LGHNA and CDR2 as YNFKEQ. Study findings and constraints: Model-predicted out-of-frame TCR alpha sharing fell below observed values in monozygotic twins. The authors noted that invariant MAIT and iNKT cells could partly confound zero-insertion analyses.

A single record per CDR3 protein comes from TCRdb applying MiXCR to the 5' RACE reads. The sample carries fewer than 350,000 distinct CDR3 sequences, around 8.8% recorded once. As to this clonotype: The antigen remains undetermined.

The sample was also reused in another study, on yellow fever vaccine responses in identical twins.

The sequenced material came from memory (CD45RO+) T cells sorted from blood. The V call is TRBV4-2, the J call TRBJ2-7; 8 nucleotides align to TRBD1. This receptor was taken from a woman aged 18-29 years in good health. CDR3 residues: CASSQERTGYSYEQYF. The CDR3 DNA reads as TGTGCCAGCAGCCAAGAGCGGACAGGGTATTCCTACGAGCAGTACTTC.